This TCR beta chain was obtained from a study of T-cell memory formation after mild COVID-19. For this clonotype: What it recognizes is unknown.

The CDR3 is made up of 14 amino acids. With 4 bases clipped from V and 5 bases from J, the junction kept 4 bases outside the gene matches. Looked up from germline, CDR1 is ENHRY and CDR2 is SYGVKD. Constant-segment primers were used for 5'RACE, and the resulting TCR alpha and TCR beta cDNA libraries carried sample barcodes and UMIs. From the 5' RACE reads, TCRdb called clonotypes with MiXCR, one entry per CDR3 protein. The sample contains 95,000 to 120,000 distinct CDR3 sequences, about a fifth of which appear only once. General study points: The authors did not confirm SARS-CoV-2 specificity of second-wave clones peaking day 37. From day 15 to 85, contracting clones were balanced between CD4 and CD8, whereas later expanders leaned toward CD4+.

The V call is TRBV10-3, the J call TRBJ2-7, with 11 nucleotides matching TRBD1. The sample was PBMCs or a T cell subset sorted from them (not recorded which). The source of this sequence is a man aged 18 to 35 who had mild COVID-19 (a few samples of this study predate the infection). Cell type and time point are not known. The CDR3, as DNA: TGTGCCATCAGTGGCGGGGACAGGGGGGACGAGCAGTACTTC. Its protein product is CAISGGDRGDEQYF.